The next 11 T cell receptor beta chains were all read from a single sample in a study of control samples from healthy donors and cancer patients. Using immunoSEQ multiplex PCR, the repertoire was profiled, and TCRdb retains in-frame clones only, with some absent. The sample holds 100,000 to 150,000 clones, around nine tenths seen once. Sequencing used blood. These receptors were collected from a man aged 30 to 45 in good health.

This chain uses TRBV5-5 with TRBJ1-6, with D unresolved. The CDR3 spans 15 residues. Between the trimmed V and J ends, which lost 4 bases and 3 bases, there was a span of 11 bases. Germline CDR1 reads SGHKS; CDR2 reads YYEKEE (reference sequence). The CDR3 DNA follows: TGTGCCAGCAGCGGGCCGGCAGTCTATAATTCACCCCTCCACTTT. This translates into CASSGPAVYNSPLHF.

This chain uses TRBV18 with TRBJ2-3, with D unresolved. The germline gives CDR1 KGHSH, CDR2 LQKENI. This CDR3 has 12 residues. V lost 5 bases to trimming and J lost 0 bases, with 3 bases between them. The DNA for the CDR3 is TGTGCCAGCTCATCTAGCACAGATACGCAGTATTTT. It codes for CASSSSTDTQYF. Variable domain in full (rest from reference TRBV18 and TRBJ2-3): NAGVMQNPRHLVRRRGQEARLRCSPMKGHSHVYWYRQLPEEGLKFMVYLQKENIIDESGMPKERFSAEFPKEGPSILRIQQVVRGDSAAYFCASSSSTDTQYFGPGTRLTVL.

V and J are TRBV9 and TRBJ2-1, with unresolved D. The CDR3 covers 12 residues. Germline V gene data show CDR1 as SGDLS and CDR2 as YYNGEE. V lost 1 base, J lost 10 bases, and 9 bases lay in between. CDR3 nucleotide sequence: TGTGCCAGCAGCGTATCCGGGCGGGAGCAGTTCTTC. Its protein product is CASSVSGREQFF.

V usage is TRBV2 and J usage is TRBJ1-2; TRBD1 is a possible D gene (5 bases). CDR3 length: 13 amino acids. The V end was cut by 8 bases, the J end by 2 bases, with 12 bases between. Germline loops: CDR1 SNHLY, CDR2 FYNNEI. CDR3 bases: TGTGCCAGCGGGCCAGGGTTGAACTATGGCTACACCTTC. Translated: CASGPGLNYGYTF.

The chain uses TRBV2 and TRBJ1-2; D not certain. Looked up from germline, CDR1 is SNHLY and CDR2 is FYNNEI. The CDR3 covers 15 residues. V was trimmed by 6 bases and J by 0 bases, leaving 14 bases between them. The CDR3 DNA follows: TGTGCCAGCAGCATCCAAGACGGCGCTAACTATGGCTACACCTTC. Translation: CASSIQDGANYGYTF.

The rearrangement links TRBV12-3 or TRBV12-4 to TRBJ2-1, with D unclear. This CDR3 spans 13 amino acids. Between the trimmed V and J ends, which lost 6 bases and 3 bases, there was a span of 9 bases. The CDR3 DNA follows: TGTGCCAGCAGCCTAGACAACTACAATGAGCAGTTCTTC. It specifies CASSLDNYNEQFF.

V and J are TRBV5-4 and TRBJ2-2, with unresolved D. This CDR3 has 15 residues. The germline gives CDR1 SGHNT, CDR2 YYREEE (reference sequence). Trimming removed 4 bases at V and 1 base at J, with 11 bases between. The CDR3 DNA is TGTGCCAGCAGCCCTTTCGCCGAGAACACCGGGGAGCTGTTTTTT. Translation: CASSPFAENTGELFF.

To note about this clone: The sample holds other DNA sequences that translate to the same CDR3. The V and J genes are TRBV18 and TRBJ2-3, with TRBD2 as a possible D gene (5 bases). The CDR3 is made up of 12 amino acids. Germline V gene lookup returns CDR1 KGHSH and CDR2 LQKENI. V dropped 5 bases and J dropped 3 bases, with 6 bases sitting between them. The CDR3 DNA reads TGTGCCAGCTCAACTAGTACAGATACGCAGTATTTT. Amino acid sequence: CASSTSTDTQYF.

The chain carries TRBV5-1 and TRBJ2-5; D perhaps matches TRBD1 (5 bases). The CDR3 consists of 16 residues. Per germline, CDR1 SGHRS and CDR2 YFSETQ. Trimming left V 1 base short and J 1 base short, with 14 bases between. The CDR3 reads CASSLPSRQLQETQYF. The CDR3 DNA sequence: TGCGCCAGCAGCTTGCCTTCTCGACAGCTCCAAGAGACCCAGTACTTC. The whole variable domain, filled in from reference TRBV5-1 and TRBJ2-5, reads KAGVTQTPRYLIKTRGQQVTLSCSPISGHRSVSWYQQTPGQGLQFLFEYFSETQRNKGNFPGRFSGRQFSNSRSEMNVSTLELGDSALYLCASSLPSRQLQETQYFGPGTRLLVL.

The chain is built from TRBV5-8 and TRBJ1-6, with a weak D call TRBD1 (6 bases). V was cut by 3 bases and J by 6 bases, with 16 bases left in between. CDR1 and CDR2 (germline): SGHTS, YDEGEE. This CDR3 contains 16 residues. CDR3 sequence reads: CASSSLFTGRNSPLHF. CDR3 in DNA: TGTGCCAGCAGCTCGTTATTTACAGGGCGTAATTCACCCCTCCACTTT.

The V and J genes are TRBV18 and TRBJ1-1, with D uncertain. The germline CDR1 and CDR2 sequences are KGHSH and LQKENI. Trimming removed 4 bases at V and 3 bases at J, with 9 bases between. The CDR3 has 13 residues. CDR3: CASSQGWDTEAFF. The CDR3 region has the DNA TGTGCCAGCTCACAAGGGTGGGACACTGAAGCTTTCTTT.